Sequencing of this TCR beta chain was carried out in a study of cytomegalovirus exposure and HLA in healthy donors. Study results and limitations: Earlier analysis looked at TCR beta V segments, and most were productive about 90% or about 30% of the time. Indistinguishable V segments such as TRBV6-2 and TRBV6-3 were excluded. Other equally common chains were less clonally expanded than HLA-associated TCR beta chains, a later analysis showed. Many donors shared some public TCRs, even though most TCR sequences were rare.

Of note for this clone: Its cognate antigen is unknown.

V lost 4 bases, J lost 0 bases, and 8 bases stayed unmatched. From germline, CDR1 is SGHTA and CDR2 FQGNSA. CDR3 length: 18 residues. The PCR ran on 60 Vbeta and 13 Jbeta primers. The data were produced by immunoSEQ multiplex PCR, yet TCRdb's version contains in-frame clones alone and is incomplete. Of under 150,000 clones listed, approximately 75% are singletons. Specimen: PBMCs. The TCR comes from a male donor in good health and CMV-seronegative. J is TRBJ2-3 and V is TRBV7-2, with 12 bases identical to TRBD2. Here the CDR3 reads CASSSPGLAGPSTDTQYF. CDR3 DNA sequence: TGTGCCAGCAGCTCCCCTGGACTAGCGGGGCCGAGCACAGATACGCAGTATTTT.